This T cell receptor beta chain was found in a study of cytomegalovirus exposure and HLA in healthy donors. The CDR3 consists of 13 residues. Germline V gene data show CDR1 as SGHRS and CDR2 as YFSETQ. V was clipped by 1 base and J by 0 bases, with 4 bases between them. This clone was seen a single time. Antigen: not known. General study findings and limits: The authors reported that TCR beta sequences could predict HLA-A and HLA-B alleles. These predictions were accurate for most subjects in the first cohort. A few CMV-associated chains proved CMV antigen-specific in vitro.

The PCR used 60 Vbeta and 13 Jbeta primers. Profiled with immunoSEQ multiplex PCR; TCRdb holds only in-frame clones, not every one. The data contain 75,000 to 95,000 clones, about 87% of them singletons. The rearrangement links TRBV5-1 to TRBJ1-2; D is unresolved. The sample consisted of PBMCs. The TCR was taken from a man in his late teens or twenties in good health and CMV-seronegative. CDR3 protein: CASSLTANYGYTF. In DNA form, the CDR3 reads TGCGCCAGCAGCTTGACGGCTAACTATGGCTACACCTTC.